These 27 T cell receptor beta chains were sequenced from one sample in a study of tumor and adjacent non-tumor tissue in lung cancer (dated by TCRdb to 2016 to 2019). RNA was isolated from bulk, unsorted tissue, and RNA quality was assessed with a NanoDrop ND-1000 and an Agilent 2100. For the normal lung samples, distant non-tumor tissue was collected more than 3 cm away from the tumor edge. The library came from multiplex PCR. Data came from an Illumina HiSeq 2500. TCRbeta libraries were constructed through three rounds of nested PCR with primers (Table S4) according to protocols adapted from ARM-PCR. The public reads were reprocessed in TCRdb via fastp at Q25 and MiXCR, keeping in-frame beta chains. Each record represents a unique CDR3 protein, reported with the most common genes and DNA among its rows. This sample gives tens of thousands of distinct CDR3 sequences in total; roughly 60% of them show up just once. The top ten clones comprise under 20% of the sample.

The sample comprised distant non-tumor lung tissue. The receptors originated from a woman aged 40 to 50 with non-small cell lung cancer.

This clonotype was seen more than once but under ten times. V gene TRBV11-3 combines with J gene TRBJ1-4, with D possibly matching TRBD1 (6 bases). The V end was cut by 5 bases, the J end by 4 bases, with 11 bases between. The CDR3 totals 14 residues. The germline V gene encodes CDR1 SGHNT and CDR2 YENEEA. CDR3 coding DNA: TGTGCCAGCAGCCTGGGACATCGTAATGAAAAACTGTTTTTT. Translation gives CASSLGHRNEKLFF.

This clonotype was recorded a few times. The chain recombines TRBV20-1 with TRBJ1-5; weak D call: TRBD1 (6 bases). Trimming shortened V by 3 bases and J by 5 bases, and 14 bases separated the two germline ends. This CDR3 has 14 amino acids. The germline gives CDR1 DFQATT, CDR2 SNEGSKA (reference sequence). CDR3 loop: CSASPQGRDQPQHF. The CDR3 bases are TGCAGTGCTAGCCCTCAGGGGAGAGATCAGCCCCAGCATTTT.

A note on this clonotype: Germline and junction disagree at one end, which may indicate a read error. J is TRBJ2-4 and V is TRBV11-2, with D possibly TRBD1 on 6 matching bases. Per the germline V gene, CDR1 is SGHAT and CDR2 is FQNNGV. This CDR3 has 17 residues. The CDR3 DNA reads as TGTGCCAGTAGCTTAGGAACACAGGGCGGAGCCAAAAACGTTCAGTACTTC. Translating gives CASSLGTQGGAKNVQYF. Variable domain in full (rest from reference TRBV11-2 and TRBJ2-4): EAGVAQSPRYKIIEKRQSVAFWCNPISGHATLYWYQQILGQGPKLLIQFQNNGVVDDSQLPKDRFSAERLKGVDSTLKIQPAKLEDSAVYLCASSLGTQGGAKNVQYFGAGTRLSVL.

As regards this clonotype: A read error may produce the germline difference seen at one junction end. V is TRBV2 and J is TRBJ1-5; D is perhaps TRBD1 (5 bases). The CDR3 has 12 amino acids. CDR1 is SNHLY and CDR2 is FYNNEI in the germline V gene. The CDR3 coding sequence is TGTGCCAGCTGGGACCACAATCAGCCTCAGCATTTT. Its translation: CASWDHNQPQHF.

This rearrangement joins TRBV30 to TRBJ2-1, with TRBD2 matching 7 bases. The CDR3 sequence is 12 residues long. Germline-derived CDR1 and CDR2 are GTSNPN and SVGIG (reference sequence). CDR3 bases: TGTGGCCTACACGGGGGGTATAATGAGCAGTTCTTC. This gives the protein CGLHGGYNEQFF.

With regard to this clonotype: This may stem from a read error, because a much larger clone lies one nucleotide away. This CDR3 fails to terminate in the conserved phenylalanine or tryptophan, so it likely reflects a read error. The CDR3 DNA reads TGTGCCAGCAGCTTAGGGACTGGGACTGTTGAAAAACTGTTTTAT. This encodes CASSLGTGTVEKLFY. The chain has TRBV5-6 and TRBJ1-4, with D perhaps TRBD1 (5 bases). Between the trimmed V and J ends, which lost 2 bases and 7 bases, there was a span of 15 bases. In germline, CDR1 is SGHDT, CDR2 YYEEEE. The CDR3 has 15 residues.

On this clonotype: This may be a read error, as it is one base from a much larger clone. This chain links TRBV5-1 with TRBJ2-4, with D perhaps matching TRBD1 or TRBD2 (5 bases each). The CDR3 consists of 13 residues. Germline loops: CDR1 SGHRS, CDR2 YFSETQ. V shed 7 bases and J shed 6 bases, with 14 bases lying between them. Here the CDR3 reads CASGSGTGNIQYF. The CDR3 DNA is TGCGCCAGCGGCTCAGGGACGGGAAACATTCAGTACTTC.

This clonotype was detected ten times or more. The gene calls are TRBV4-1 and TRBJ1-5; unclear D gene. V gave up 1 base and J gave up 2 bases, with 6 bases separating them. The germline gives CDR1 MGHRA, CDR2 YSYEKL. The CDR3 sequence is 14 residues long. The CDR3 loop is CASSQGPRNQPQHF. The CDR3 DNA sequence: TGCGCCAGCAGCCAAGGACCGCGCAATCAGCCCCAGCATTTT.

The chain has TRBV12-3 or TRBV12-4 and TRBJ2-7; D may be TRBD2 (7 bases). The CDR3 has 14 residues. V shed 5 bases and J shed 3 bases, with 14 bases lying between them. CDR3 residues: CASSIRGGGYEQYF. Written as DNA, the CDR3 is TGTGCCAGCAGTATACGGGGAGGGGGCTACGAGCAGTACTTC.

This rearrangement joins TRBV29-1 to TRBJ2-2; TRBD1 or TRBD2 may be the D gene (5 bases each). Trimming pared 8 bases from V and 7 bases from J, leaving 14 bases between. Germline-derived CDR1 and CDR2 are SQVTM and ANQGSEA. The CDR3 extends over 12 amino acids. The CDR3 is CSIARGIGELFF. The CDR3 DNA follows: TGCAGCATCGCTCGGGGCATCGGGGAGCTGTTTTTT.

This chain joins TRBV5-6 and TRBJ2-1; 14 nucleotides agree with TRBD2. V lost 7 bases to trimming and J lost 16 bases; unmatched junction nucleotides: 22. The germline CDR1 and CDR2 sequences are SGHDT and YYEEEE. The CDR3 has 17 residues. The CDR3 reads CASLGTSGGRNYNGQFF. The CDR3 bases are TGTGCCAGCTTGGGGACTAGCGGGGGCCGGAACTACAATGGGCAATTCTTC.

As to this clonotype: The CDR3 end shows no conserved phenylalanine or tryptophan, and so a read error is likely. V is TRBV6-2 or TRBV6-3 and J is TRBJ2-4; tentatively, D is TRBD1 (6 bases). The CDR3 contains 13 residues. Germline V CDR1 and CDR2: MNHEY, SVGEGT. The CDR3 sequence: CVSREQGRGIQYV. The DNA of the CDR3 is TGTGTCAGCAGGGAACAGGGAAGGGGCATTCAGTACGTC.

V is TRBV9 and J is TRBJ1-6, with no clear D. The V and J ends lost 4 bases and 6 bases respectively, with 8 bases between them. The germline CDR1 and CDR2 sequences are SGDLS and YYNGEE. There are 13 residues in the CDR3. The CDR3 protein is CASSTSSNSPLHF. CDR3 nucleotide sequence: TGTGCCAGCAGCACCTCAAGTAATTCACCCCTCCACTTT.

This clonotype showed up many times. The chain combines TRBV6-6 with TRBJ2-1; TRBD1 matches 7 bases. The V and J ends lost 2 bases and 2 bases, in that order; junction bases with no gene match: 9. Germline V gene lookup returns CDR1 MNHNY and CDR2 SVGAGI (reference sequence). The CDR3 is 17 amino acids. CDR3 DNA: TGTGCCAGCAGTTACCCCCCGACAGGGAACCCCTACAATGAGCAGTTCTTC. Amino acids: CASSYPPTGNPYNEQFF.

Comment on this clonotype: This could be a read error, since a much larger clone is one nucleotide away. This rearrangement joins TRBV13 to TRBJ1-2, with 9 bases identical to TRBD1. Germline V CDR1 and CDR2: PRHDT, FYEKMQ (reference sequence). V dropped 5 bases and J dropped 8; count of bases not matched to a gene: 9. The CDR3 has 14 amino acids. The CDR3 region is CASSLRQGVPGYTF. CDR3 coding DNA: TGTGCCAGCAGCCTCCGACAGGGGGTGCCCGGCTACACCTTC.

The table lists this clonotype with many counts. The V call is TRBV20-1, the J call TRBJ1-4; TRBD1 agrees at 10 bases. The length of the CDR3 is 14 residues. Germline V gene lookup returns CDR1 DFQATT and CDR2 SNEGSKA (reference sequence). Germline trimming cut 2 bases from V and 4 bases from J; bases unmatched to any gene: 1. CDR3 sequence reads: CSARRTGGNEKLFF. The CDR3 region has the DNA TGCAGTGCTAGACGGACAGGGGGTAATGAAAAACTGTTTTTT.

Concerning this clonotype: A junction end diverges from the germline sequence, so it may reflect a read error. The gene calls are TRBV11-2 and TRBJ1-6; no definite D call. The germline CDR1 and CDR2 sequences are SGHAT and FQNNGV. This CDR3 comprises 14 residues. DNA for the CDR3: TGTACCAGCAGCTTAGCCAGGAGTAATTCACCCCTCCACTTT. Translation: CTSSLARSNSPLHF.

For this clonotype: An end of the junction does not agree with germline; a read error may underlie this. The chain couples TRBV4-2 to TRBJ2-1; D possibly corresponds to TRBD2 (7 bases). Germline CDR1 and CDR2: LGHNA and YNFKEQ. The CDR3 runs to 16 residues. This CDR3 reads CDSSQEGGSSYNEQFF. CDR3 DNA: TGTGACAGCAGCCAAGAGGGGGGGTCAAGCTACAATGAGCAGTTCTTC.

The CDR3, as DNA: TGTGCCAGCAGTTTGGACTCGGGGCGTGGTGGTACGCAGTATTTT. Protein sequence: CASSLDSGRGGTQYF. This chain links TRBV6-2 or TRBV6-3 with TRBJ2-3, with D perhaps given as TRBD1 or TRBD2 (5 bases each). V lost 4 bases and J lost 8, with 19 bases in between. This CDR3 is 15 amino acids long. In germline, CDR1 is MNHEY, CDR2 SVGEGT.

This clonotype was counted at least ten times. This chain uses TRBV29-1 with TRBJ1-1; D call uncertain. Germline V lookup: CDR1 SQVTM, CDR2 ANQGSEA. This CDR3 region has 13 residues. V was trimmed by 0 bases and J by 3 bases, leaving 8 bases between them. CDR3 amino acids: CSVEEVRDTEAFF. CDR3 DNA sequence: TGCAGCGTTGAAGAGGTGAGGGACACTGAAGCTTTCTTT.

A word on this clonotype: Sequence at one end of the junction differs from germline and may be a read error. This chain connects TRBV20-1 to TRBJ2-7, with D uncertain. This CDR3 is 17 amino acids long. Germline lookup yields CDR1 DFQATT and CDR2 SNEGSKA (reference sequence). Written as DNA, the CDR3 is TGCAATGCTAGACCGTTACTCGGACGCACATCTTCCTACGAGCGGTACTTC. Its protein is CNARPLLGRTSSYERYF.

Comment on this clonotype: Germline is not matched at one junction end, which may reflect a read error. This chain uses TRBV11-3 with TRBJ2-1; D uncertain. This CDR3 has 16 amino acids. The germline gives CDR1 SGHNT, CDR2 YENEEA. The CDR3 DNA follows: TGTGCCAGGAGCCCAAGACCTAGAAGCTCCAACAATGAGCAGTTCTTC. It codes for CARSPRPRSSNNEQFF.

This clonotype was picked up many times. The J gene is TRBJ2-7, the V gene TRBV28, with 7 positions matching TRBD1. The germline CDR1 and CDR2 sequences are MDHEN and SYDVKM. Unmatched junction bases numbered 15, after V lost 6 bases and J lost 4 bases. CDR3 length equals 16 residues. In DNA, the CDR3 is TGTGCCAGCAGCTGGGACCCCGGGACAGTCGATTACGAGCAGTACTTC. Protein product: CASSWDPGTVDYEQYF. The entire variable domain, with the rest obtained from reference TRBV28 and TRBJ2-7, is as follows: DVKVTQSSRYLVKRTGEKVFLECVQDMDHENMFWYRQDPGLGLRLIYFSYDVKMKEKGDIPEGYSVSREKKERFSLILESASTNQTSMYLCASSWDPGTVDYEQYFGPGTRLTVT.

The chain joins TRBV5-1 to TRBJ2-1; no clear D. CDR3 size: 15 residues. The V gene lost 4 bases and the J gene lost 5 bases, with 16 bases spanning the gap. CDR1 and CDR2 (germline): SGHRS, YFSETQ. The CDR3 loop reads CASSPLAGRHNEQFF. Written as DNA, the CDR3 is TGCGCCAGCAGCCCCCTCGCCGGGCGACACAATGAGCAGTTCTTC.

On this clonotype: At one of its ends the junction is not consistent with the germline gene, which may arise from a read error. The V call is TRBV10-3, the J call TRBJ2-3; tentatively, D is TRBD2 (6 bases). The CDR3 runs to 14 residues. Germline V lookup: CDR1 ENHRY, CDR2 SYGVKD. CDR3 residues: CAISESKEGDAQYF. The CDR3 DNA sequence: TGTGCCATCAGTGAGTCGAAGGAGGGAGATGCGCAGTATTTT.

With respect to this clonotype: The junction departs from the called germline gene at one end, perhaps through a read error. This chain connects TRBV6-5 to TRBJ2-1; D possibly corresponds to TRBD2 (6 bases). CDR1 and CDR2 from the germline V gene are MNHEY and SVGAGI. The CDR3 spans 13 residues. CDR3 loop: CAGSYEQEGKQFF. DNA of the CDR3: TGTGCCGGCAGTTACGAGCAGGAGGGTAAGCAGTTCTTC.

This clonotype has more than one count but fewer than ten. J is TRBJ2-1 and V is TRBV7-2; 7 bases agree with TRBD2. The germline V gene has CDR1 SGHTA and CDR2 FQGNSA. The ends lost 2 bases at V and 9 bases at J; junction bases unmatched: 4. The CDR3 contains 13 residues. CDR3 in DNA: TGTGCCAGCAGCTTAATGGGGAGGGGTGAGCAGTTCTTC. Translation gives CASSLMGRGEQFF.